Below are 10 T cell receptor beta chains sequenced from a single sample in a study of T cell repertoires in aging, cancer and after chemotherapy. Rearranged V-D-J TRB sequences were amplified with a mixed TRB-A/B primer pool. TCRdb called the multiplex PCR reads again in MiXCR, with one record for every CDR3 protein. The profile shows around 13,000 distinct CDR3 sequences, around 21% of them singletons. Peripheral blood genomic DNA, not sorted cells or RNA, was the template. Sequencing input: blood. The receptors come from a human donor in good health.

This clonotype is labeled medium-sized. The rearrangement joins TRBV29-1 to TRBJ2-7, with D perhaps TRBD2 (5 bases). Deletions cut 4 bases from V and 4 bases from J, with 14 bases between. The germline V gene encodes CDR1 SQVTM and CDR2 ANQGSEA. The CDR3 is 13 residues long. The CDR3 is CSVGGLADYEQYF. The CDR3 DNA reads TGCAGCGTTGGGGGTCTAGCCGATTACGAGCAGTACTTC.

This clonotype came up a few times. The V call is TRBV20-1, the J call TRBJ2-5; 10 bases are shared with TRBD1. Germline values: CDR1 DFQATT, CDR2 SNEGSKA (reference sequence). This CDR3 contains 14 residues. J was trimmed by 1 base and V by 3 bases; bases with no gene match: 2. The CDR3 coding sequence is TGCAGTGCTAGCCGGACAGGGGGCCAAGAGACCCAGTACTTC. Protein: CSASRTGGQETQYF.

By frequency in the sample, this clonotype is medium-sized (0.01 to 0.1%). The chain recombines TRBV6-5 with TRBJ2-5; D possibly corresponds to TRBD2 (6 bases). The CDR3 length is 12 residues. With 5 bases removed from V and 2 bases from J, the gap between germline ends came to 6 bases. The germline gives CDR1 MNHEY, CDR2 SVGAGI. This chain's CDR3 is CASSRGQETQYF. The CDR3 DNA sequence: TGTGCCAGCAGTCGGGGGCAAGAGACCCAGTACTTC.

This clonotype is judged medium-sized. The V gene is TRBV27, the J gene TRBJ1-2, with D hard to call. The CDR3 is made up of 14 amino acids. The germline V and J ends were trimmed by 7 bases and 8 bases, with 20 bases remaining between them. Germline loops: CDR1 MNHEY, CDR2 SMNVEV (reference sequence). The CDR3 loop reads CASNSRAGPLGYTF. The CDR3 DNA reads TGTGCCAGCAACTCCCGGGCCGGTCCCCTAGGCTACACCTTC.

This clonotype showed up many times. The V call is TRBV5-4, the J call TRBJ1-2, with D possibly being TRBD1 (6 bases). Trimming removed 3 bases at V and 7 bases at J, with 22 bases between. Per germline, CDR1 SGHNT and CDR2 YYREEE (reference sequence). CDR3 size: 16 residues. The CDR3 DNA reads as TGTGCCAGCAGCTCCCCGTTTGGGGGGCCTCTAGGTGGCTACACCTTC. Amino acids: CASSSPFGGPLGGYTF.

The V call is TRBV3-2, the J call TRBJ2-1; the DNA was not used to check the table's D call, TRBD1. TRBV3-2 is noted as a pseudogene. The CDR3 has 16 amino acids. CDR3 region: CASSYTLTGSGDEQFF. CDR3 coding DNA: TGTGCCAGCAGCTACACCCTGACAGGGTCTGGGGATGAGCAGTTCTTC.

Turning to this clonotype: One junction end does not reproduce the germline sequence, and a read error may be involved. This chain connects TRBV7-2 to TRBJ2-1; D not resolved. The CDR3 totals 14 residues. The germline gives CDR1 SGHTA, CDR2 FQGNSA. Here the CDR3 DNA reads TGCGCCAGCAGCCAAGACAATACCTACAATGAGCAGTTCTTC. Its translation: CASSQDNTYNEQFF.

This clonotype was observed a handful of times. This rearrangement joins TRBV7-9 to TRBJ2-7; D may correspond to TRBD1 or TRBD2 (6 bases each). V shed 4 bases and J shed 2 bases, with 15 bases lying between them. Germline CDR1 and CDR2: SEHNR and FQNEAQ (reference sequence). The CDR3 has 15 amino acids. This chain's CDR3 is CASSSGGGTTYEQYF. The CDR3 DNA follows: TGTGCCAGCAGCTCCGGAGGAGGGACAACCTACGAGCAGTACTTC.

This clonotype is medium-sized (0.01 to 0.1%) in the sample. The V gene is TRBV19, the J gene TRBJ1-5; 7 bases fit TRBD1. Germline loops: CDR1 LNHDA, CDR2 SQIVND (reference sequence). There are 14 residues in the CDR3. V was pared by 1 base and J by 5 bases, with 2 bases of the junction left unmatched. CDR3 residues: CASSIGQGYQPQHF. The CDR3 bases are TGTGCCAGTAGTATAGGACAGGGCTATCAGCCCCAGCATTTT.

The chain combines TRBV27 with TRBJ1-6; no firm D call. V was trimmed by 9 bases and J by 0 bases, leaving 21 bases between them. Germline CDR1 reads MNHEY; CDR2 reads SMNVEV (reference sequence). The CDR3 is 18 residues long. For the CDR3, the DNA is TGTGCCAGAAGTGCCGAGGGTTTTGGGAGCTCCTATAATTCACCCCTCCACTTT. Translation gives CARSAEGFGSSYNSPLHF.